The 30 T cell receptor beta chains given below trace back to one sample, sequenced in a study of shared clonotypes between healthy human individuals. The method was immunoSEQ multiplex PCR; TCRdb's version includes in-frame clones alone and lacks a portion of them. The repertoire has about 600,000 clones, around 95% of them found once; the top ten carry 0.11%. Terminally differentiated effector memory CD45RA+ cells were left out of the naive CD8 fraction, which was CD45RO-negative and positively selected for CCR7. Sequences were obtained from naive CD8+ T cells sorted from blood. The receptors stem from a woman in her thirties in good health.

The chain links TRBV7-3 to TRBJ2-2; 11 bases map to TRBD1. The V segment lost 2 bases and the J segment 3 bases; nucleotides outside the gene matches: 2. The CDR3 consists of 16 residues. Germline CDR1 is SGHTA and CDR2 is FQGTGA. In DNA, the CDR3 is TGTGCCAGCAGCTTAGGGACAGGGGGTCACACCGGGGAGCTGTTTTTT. It codes for CASSLGTGGHTGELFF. Based on the CDR3 plus reference TRBV7-3 and TRBJ2-2, the full variable domain is GAGVSQTPSNKVTEKGKYVELRCDPISGHTALYWYRQSLGQGPEFLIYFQGTGAADDSGLPNDRFFAVRPEGSVSTLKIQRTERGDSAVYLCASSLGTGGHTGELFFGEGSRLTVL.

The J gene is TRBJ2-5, the V gene TRBV27; 14 bases match TRBD2. Germline CDR1 MNHEY, CDR2 SMNVEV (reference sequence). This CDR3 contains 15 residues. Trimming removed 6 bases from V and 8 bases from J; junction bases left unmatched: 8. CDR3 loop: CASRQGLAGVGTQYF. CDR3 bases: TGTGCCAGCAGGCAGGGACTAGCGGGAGTGGGTACCCAGTACTTC.

This chain joins TRBV7-8 and TRBJ1-5, with 7 bases lining up with TRBD1. There are 15 residues in the CDR3. After removal of 3 bases from V and 5 bases from J, the junction contained 7 bases not matched to a gene. Per the germline V gene, CDR1 is SGHVS and CDR2 is FQNEAQ. The CDR3 here is CASSFRGDSYQPQHF. The CDR3 bases are TGTGCCAGCAGCTTCCGTGGGGACAGTTATCAGCCCCAGCATTTT.

This rearrangement joins TRBV2 to TRBJ2-2; tentative D call: TRBD1 (6 bases). CDR3 size: 14 residues. V lost 5 bases to trimming and J lost 1 base, with 8 bases between them. Germline CDR1 and CDR2: SNHLY and FYNNEI. CDR3 loop: CASSWTENTGELFF. CDR3 DNA sequence: TGTGCCAGCAGTTGGACAGAGAACACCGGGGAGCTGTTTTTT.

The V gene is TRBV28, the J gene TRBJ2-7; D is uncertain. The CDR3 spans 13 residues. Per germline, CDR1 MDHEN and CDR2 SYDVKM. Trimming pared 1 base from V and 6 bases from J, leaving 10 bases between. CDR3 DNA sequence: TGTGCCAGCAGTTTATTCCCGGGCCGCGAGCAGTACTTC. Protein: CASSLFPGREQYF. Drawing the rest from reference TRBV28 and TRBJ2-7, the complete variable domain is DVKVTQSSRYLVKRTGEKVFLECVQDMDHENMFWYRQDPGLGLRLIYFSYDVKMKEKGDIPEGYSVSREKKERFSLILESASTNQTSMYLCASSLFPGREQYFGPGTRLTVT.

The chain is built from TRBV5-1 and TRBJ2-3; TRBD1 agrees at 8 bases. This CDR3 has 14 residues. CDR1 and CDR2 from the germline V gene are SGHRS and YFSETQ. V shed 2 bases and J 4 bases; nucleotides not matched to a gene: 3. The CDR3 DNA reads TGCGCCAGCAGCTTCAGGGGGCAATCAGATACGCAGTATTTT. It yields the protein CASSFRGQSDTQYF.

The J gene is TRBJ1-5, the V gene TRBV6-1, with D uncertain. The V end lost 6 bases, the J end lost 1 base, and 13 bases lay between the germline ends. The CDR3 covers 15 residues. Germline V gene sequence: CDR1 MNHNS, CDR2 SASEGT. The CDR3 region is CASRTTLASNQPQHF. The CDR3 DNA sequence: TGTGCCAGCAGGACGACATTGGCGAGCAATCAGCCCCAGCATTTT.

This clone was picked up a small number of times. J is TRBJ1-2 and V is TRBV13; no definite D call. Germline CDR1 PRHDT, CDR2 FYEKMQ (reference sequence). The V end was cut by 5 bases, the J end by 4 bases, with 8 bases between. The length of the CDR3 is 12 residues. Written as DNA, the CDR3 is TGTGCCAGCAGCATTCCGTTCTATGGCTACACCTTC. It yields the protein CASSIPFYGYTF.

The V gene is TRBV30, the J gene TRBJ1-6, with D unclear. Germline V gives CDR1 GTSNPN, CDR2 SVGIG (reference sequence). This CDR3 contains 16 residues. V lost 0 bases and J lost 13, with 22 bases in between. The chain's CDR3 is CAWSVLSCKGGVPLHF. As DNA, the CDR3 is TGTGCCTGGAGTGTACTGTCTTGTAAGGGAGGAGTCCCCCTCCACTTT.

This sequence joins TRBV2 and TRBJ2-7; 8 positions match TRBD1. Looked up from germline, CDR1 is SNHLY and CDR2 is FYNNEI. The CDR3 spans 15 residues. The trim removed 3 bases at V and 2 bases at J, leaving 6 bases unmatched. CDR3 nucleotides: TGTGCCAGCAGTGACAAGACAGGGGTGGCCTACGAGCAGTACTTC. It is translated as CASSDKTGVAYEQYF.

The chain is built from TRBV28 and TRBJ1-5; 8 nucleotides line up with TRBD1. CDR3 length: 13 residues. Unmatched junction bases numbered 3, after V lost 8 bases and J lost 3 bases. Germline V CDR1 and CDR2: MDHEN, SYDVKM. CDR3 residues: CASWTGYNQPQHF. DNA of the CDR3: TGTGCCAGCTGGACAGGGTACAATCAGCCCCAGCATTTT. Together with reference TRBV28 and TRBJ1-5, the CDR3 gives the full variable domain: DVKVTQSSRYLVKRTGEKVFLECVQDMDHENMFWYRQDPGLGLRLIYFSYDVKMKEKGDIPEGYSVSREKKERFSLILESASTNQTSMYLCASWTGYNQPQHFGDGTRLSIL.

Comment on this clone: An end of the junction does not agree with germline; a read error may underlie this. The chain couples TRBV10-1 to TRBJ1-1; D is unresolved. The germline CDR1 and CDR2 sequences are WNHNN and SYGVQD (reference sequence). The CDR3 is 14 amino acids. The CDR3 DNA reads as TGCGCCAGCAGTAAGTCCCGGGAGCCTTATGAAGCTTTCTTT. Protein sequence: CASSKSREPYEAFF.

The chain couples TRBV11-2 to TRBJ2-1; no reliable D call. Germline V lookup: CDR1 SGHAT, CDR2 FQNNGV. Trimming pared 0 bases from V and 5 bases from J, leaving 14 bases between. The CDR3 consists of 16 residues. CDR3 coding DNA: TGTGCCAGCAGCTTAGATTTGGAAGGGATTCACAATGAGCAGTTCTTC. Protein product: CASSLDLEGIHNEQFF.

The chain uses TRBV28 and TRBJ2-7, with a weak D call TRBD2 (6 bases). The CDR3 sequence is 16 residues long. CDR1 and CDR2 from the germline V gene are MDHEN and SYDVKM. V lost 6 bases to trimming and J lost 3 bases, with 21 bases between them. The CDR3 nucleotides read TGTGCCAGCAGCATACCCCCCGGGGGAGAAGGCTACGAGCAGTACTTC. Encoded protein: CASSIPPGGEGYEQYF.

J is TRBJ2-1 and V is TRBV29-1; 10 bases align to TRBD2. The CDR3 is 11 amino acids. Germline CDR1 SQVTM, CDR2 ANQGSEA. Germline trimming cut 4 bases from V and 13 bases from J; bases unmatched to any gene: 4. CDR3 sequence: CSVAGLAVQFF. The CDR3 DNA follows: TGCAGCGTTGCCGGACTAGCGGTCCAGTTCTTC.

The rearrangement uses TRBV29-1 and TRBJ2-3; 11 nucleotides agree with TRBD2. This CDR3 is 17 amino acids long. The junction had 8 bases not matched to a gene; V was cut back by 3 bases and J by 0 bases. In germline, CDR1 is SQVTM, CDR2 ANQGSEA. The CDR3 protein is CSVDSGSGRVSTDTQYF. CDR3 coding DNA: TGCAGCGTTGATTCAGGTAGCGGGAGGGTAAGCACAGATACGCAGTATTTT.

V and J are TRBV14 and TRBJ2-1; no clear D gene. The CDR3 is made up of 15 amino acids. V dropped 0 bases and J dropped 4 bases, with 10 bases sitting between them. CDR1 SGHDN and CDR2 FVKESK come from the germline V gene. The CDR3 bases are TGTGCCAGCAGCCAAGATTTCTACCGGTACAATGAGCAGTTCTTC. It codes for CASSQDFYRYNEQFF.

The chain employs TRBV2 and TRBJ1-2; D uncertain. Between the trimmed V and J ends, which lost 8 bases and 3 bases, there was a span of 7 bases. In germline, CDR1 is SNHLY, CDR2 FYNNEI. This CDR3 region has 11 residues. As DNA, the CDR3 is TGTGCCAGCCTGTCCGACTATGGCTACACCTTC. Encoded protein: CASLSDYGYTF.

This chain connects TRBV10-3 to TRBJ2-2; TRBD1 is a possible D gene (6 bases). V shed 5 bases and J shed 8 bases, with 15 bases lying between them. The V gene's germline CDR1 is ENHRY and CDR2 SYGVKD. The CDR3 loop spans 14 amino acids. The CDR3 here is CAISLSGRGGELFF. DNA for the CDR3: TGTGCCATCAGTTTGTCCGGAAGGGGGGGGGAGCTGTTTTTT.

Comments on this clone: The same CDR3 arises from other DNA sequences in this sample as well. The chain carries TRBV27 and TRBJ1-5, with TRBD1 identical over 8 bases. Germline CDR1 and CDR2: MNHEY and SMNVEV (reference sequence). The CDR3 sequence is 14 residues long. V trimming: 3 bases; J trimming: 4 bases; junction bases outside the gene matches: 2. In DNA form, the CDR3 reads TGTGCCAGCAGTTTTGGACAGGGTAATCAGCCCCAGCATTTT. It translates to CASSFGQGNQPQHF.

The chain links TRBV28 to TRBJ2-7; 7 bases agree with TRBD2. Germline loops: CDR1 MDHEN, CDR2 SYDVKM. The V and J ends lost 5 bases and 4 bases, in that order; junction bases with no gene match: 11. CDR3 length: 15 amino acids. Here the CDR3 reads CASSTKRGREYEQYF. The DNA of the CDR3 is TGTGCCAGCAGTACCAAGCGGGGCAGAGAATACGAGCAGTACTTC.

CDR3 sequence (DNA): TGTGCCAGCAGCCCATTTGTTCCCCTAGCCTCCTACGAGCAGTACTTC. Translating it yields CASSPFVPLASYEQYF. The rearrangement links TRBV27 to TRBJ2-7; D might be TRBD2 (5 bases). The V gene's germline CDR1 is MNHEY and CDR2 SMNVEV (reference sequence). V shed 6 bases and J shed 0 bases, with 18 bases lying between them. The CDR3 contains 16 residues.

The chain has TRBV6-1 and TRBJ2-7; the match to TRBD1 covers 7 bases. V trimming: 4 bases; J trimming: 1 base; junction bases outside the gene matches: 7. CDR1 and CDR2 from the germline V gene are MNHNS and SASEGT. The CDR3 has 15 residues. The CDR3 loop is CASSVGTDPSYEQYF. CDR3 DNA: TGTGCCAGCAGTGTCGGGACAGACCCTTCCTACGAGCAGTACTTC.

V gene TRBV25-1 combines with J gene TRBJ2-1; D call uncertain. V lost 4 bases to trimming and J lost 8 bases, with 6 bases between them. The CDR3 runs 11 residues. Germline-derived CDR1 and CDR2 are MGHDK and SYGVNS. The CDR3 nucleotides are TGTGCCAGCAGTGTGCTCGATGAGCAGTTCTTC. Translated: CASSVLDEQFF.

The gene calls are TRBV6-6 and TRBJ2-2; 9 bases line up with TRBD2. Per the germline V gene, CDR1 is MNHNY and CDR2 is SVGAGI (reference sequence). The CDR3 runs 16 residues. The junction had 2 bases not matched to a gene; V was cut back by 2 bases and J by 1 base. CDR3 nucleotides: TGTGCCAGCAGTTACACAGCGGGGGGGAACACCGGGGAGCTGTTTTTT. This translates into CASSYTAGGNTGELFF.

In nucleotides, the CDR3 is TGTGCCAGCAGTGAAGCGCGTGGCGGCCTAGCGCCCTACAATGAGCAGTTCTTC. This encodes CASSEARGGLAPYNEQFF. The V and J genes are TRBV2 and TRBJ2-1, with D maybe TRBD2 (6 bases). CDR3 length: 18 residues. Germline V gene sequence: CDR1 SNHLY, CDR2 FYNNEI. Trimming shortened V by 0 bases and J by 2 bases, and 17 bases separated the two germline ends.

The rearrangement joins TRBV28 to TRBJ1-2; D not resolved. Between the trimmed V and J ends, which lost 4 bases and 3 bases, there was a span of 15 bases. Germline V gene data show CDR1 as MDHEN and CDR2 as SYDVKM. The CDR3 covers 15 residues. CDR3 coding DNA: TGTGCCAGCAGTTCCACCCATGTGGGAGACTATGGCTACACCTTC. This translates into CASSSTHVGDYGYTF.

This clone was seen just once. The chain is built from TRBV11-2 and TRBJ2-1, with 7 nucleotides matching TRBD1. The CDR3 has 16 residues. Germline V CDR1 and CDR2: SGHAT, FQNNGV. V lost 4 bases, J lost 0 bases, and 6 bases stayed unmatched. The CDR3 here is CASSSRDRASYNEQFF. The CDR3, as DNA: TGTGCCAGCAGCTCCCGGGACAGAGCCTCCTACAATGAGCAGTTCTTC.

The CDR3 DNA reads as TGCGCCAGCAGCCAGGGCATCCGGGACCCCCCCTACAATGAGCAGTTCTTC. This translates into CASSQGIRDPPYNEQFF. The chain uses TRBV4-1 and TRBJ2-1; tentatively, D is TRBD1 or TRBD2 (5 bases each). V lost 3 bases, J lost 2 bases, and 17 bases lay in between. Germline lookup yields CDR1 MGHRA and CDR2 YSYEKL. CDR3 length equals 17 residues.

The rearrangement links TRBV27 to TRBJ2-7; TRBD1 agrees at 8 bases. J lost 7 bases, V lost 1 base, and 9 bases had no gene match. Per germline, CDR1 MNHEY and CDR2 SMNVEV (reference sequence). CDR3 length equals 15 residues. CDR3 residues: CASSLFQGAIGEQYF. Written as DNA, the CDR3 is TGTGCCAGCAGTTTATTCCAGGGGGCGATCGGGGAGCAGTACTTC.